These T cell receptor beta chains were read from a single sample in a study of CD8 T cells in ankylosing spondylitis. One entry per CDR3 protein results from TCRdb running MiXCR on the 5' RACE reads. The data hold 150,000 to 200,000 distinct CDR3 sequences, with 25% to 35% observed a single time. Material: synovial fluid, either unsorted or a sorted T cell fraction (not recorded which). These receptors all stem from a male donor with ankylosing spondylitis. The CDR3 runs from the conserved cysteine through the conserved F or W. Each record gives: clone size, V gene, D gene, J gene, CDR3 protein, CDR3 DNA. The D gene is left open where the match is weak. The listing skips clone size in some rows; elsewhere it reads once, few, many or a size class.

abundance: many
v_gene: TRBV11-2
d_gene: TRBD1
j_gene: TRBJ1-4
CDR3aa: CASSPEGAGRNEKLFF
CDR3nt: TGTGCCAGCAGCCCGGAGGGGGCAGGACGGAATGAAAAACTGTTTTTT

abundance: few
v_gene: TRBV9
d_gene: .
j_gene: TRBJ2-5
CDR3aa: CASSVASQETQYF
CDR3nt: TGTGCCAGCAGCGTAGCCAGCCAAGAGACCCAGTACTTC

abundance: few
v_gene: TRBV6-5
d_gene: .
j_gene: TRBJ1-1
CDR3aa: CASSYEGLNTEAFF
CDR3nt: TGTGCCAGCAGTTACGAGGGACTAAACACTGAAGCTTTCTTT

abundance: few
v_gene: TRBV28
d_gene: .
j_gene: TRBJ2-5
CDR3aa: CASSLEGGSGTQYF
CDR3nt: TGTGCCAGCAGTTTAGAGGGGGGTTCGGGGACCCAGTACTTC

abundance: few
v_gene: TRBV10-3
d_gene: .
j_gene: TRBJ1-5
CDR3aa: CAISPQGMGTGQPQHF
CDR3nt: TGTGCCATCAGCCCCCAGGGTATGGGGACGGGACAGCCCCAGCATTTT

abundance: many
v_gene: TRBV20-1
d_gene: .
j_gene: TRBJ2-7
CDR3aa: CSAPDRRSYEQYF
CDR3nt: TGCAGTGCCCCCGACAGGAGGTCCTACGAGCAGTACTTC

abundance: .
v_gene: TRBV10-3
d_gene: .
j_gene: TRBJ1-6
CDR3aa: CAISPGQNSPLHF
CDR3nt: TGTGCCATTTCCCCCGGCCAAAATTCACCCCTCCACTTT

abundance: .
v_gene: TRBV20-1
d_gene: .
j_gene: TRBJ2-7
CDR3aa: CSAEGSPSYEQYF
CDR3nt: TGCAGTGCTGAGGGCAGTCCCTCCTACGAGCAGTACTTC

abundance: .
v_gene: TRBV20-1
d_gene: .
j_gene: TRBJ1-4
CDR3aa: CSASTGDNEKLFF
CDR3nt: TGCAGTGCTAGTACGGGTGATAATGAAAAACTGTTTTTT

abundance: .
v_gene: TRBV20-1
d_gene: .
j_gene: TRBJ2-7
CDR3aa: CSATRAHSYEQYF
CDR3nt: TGCAGTGCTACGAGGGCCCACTCCTACGAGCAGTACTTC

abundance: few
v_gene: TRBV5-1
d_gene: TRBD1
j_gene: TRBJ2-4
CDR3aa: CASSLEGQGHPTPIKNIQYF
CDR3nt: TGCGCCAGCAGCTTGGAAGGACAGGGGCACCCTACCCCTATCAAAAACATTCAGTACTTC

abundance: few
v_gene: TRBV28
d_gene: TRBD1
j_gene: TRBJ1-5
CDR3aa: CASRSWTGGNQPQHF
CDR3nt: TGTGCCAGCAGATCTTGGACAGGGGGCAATCAGCCCCAGCATTTT

abundance: .
v_gene: TRBV28
d_gene: .
j_gene: TRBJ1-1
CDR3aa: CASLMSGFTEAFF
CDR3nt: TGTGCCAGCCTCATGTCAGGGTTCACTGAAGCTTTCTTT

abundance: .
v_gene: TRBV28
d_gene: .
j_gene: TRBJ1-6
CDR3aa: CASSSSISPLHF
CDR3nt: TGTGCCAGCAGTTCCTCAATTTCACCCCTCCACTTT

abundance: .
v_gene: TRBV3-1
d_gene: TRBD1
j_gene: TRBJ1-2
CDR3aa: CASSQGDRVANYGYTF
CDR3nt: TGTGCCAGCAGCCAAGGGGACAGGGTGGCTAACTATGGCTACACCTTC

abundance: .
v_gene: TRBV20-1
d_gene: .
j_gene: TRBJ2-3
CDR3aa: CSARGATGDTQYF
CDR3nt: TGCAGTGCTAGAGGTGCGACGGGAGATACGCAGTATTTT

abundance: few
v_gene: TRBV28
d_gene: .
j_gene: TRBJ2-7
CDR3aa: CASSLEPSAYEQYF
CDR3nt: TGTGCCAGCAGTTTGGAACCCTCGGCCTACGAGCAGTACTTC

abundance: few
v_gene: TRBV20-1
d_gene: .
j_gene: TRBJ2-1
CDR3aa: CSAGARGAFYNEQFF
CDR3nt: TGCAGTGCAGGGGCTCGGGGGGCGTTCTACAATGAGCAGTTCTTC

abundance: .
v_gene: TRBV9
d_gene: .
j_gene: TRBJ1-2
CDR3aa: CASSETESNYGYTF
CDR3nt: TGTGCCAGCAGTGAGACAGAATCTAACTATGGCTACACCTTC

abundance: few
v_gene: TRBV7-9
d_gene: .
j_gene: TRBJ2-2
CDR3aa: CASSLRDTPTGELFF
CDR3nt: TGTGCCAGCAGCTTAAGGGACACCCCCACCGGGGAGCTGTTTTTT

abundance: .
v_gene: TRBV5-1
d_gene: .
j_gene: TRBJ1-1
CDR3aa: CASSLDWREAFF
CDR3nt: TGCGCCAGCAGCTTGGATTGGCGTGAAGCTTTCTTT

abundance: .
v_gene: TRBV5-1
d_gene: TRBD2
j_gene: TRBJ2-5
CDR3aa: CASSPSGTSQETQYF
CDR3nt: TGTGCCAGCTCACCATCAGGGACTAGCCAAGAGACCCAGTACTTC

abundance: .
v_gene: TRBV5-1
d_gene: TRBD1
j_gene: TRBJ1-2
CDR3aa: CASSSGTGSSGYTF
CDR3nt: TGCGCCAGCAGCTCAGGGACAGGGTCGAGTGGCTACACCTTC

abundance: .
v_gene: TRBV18
d_gene: .
j_gene: TRBJ2-5
CDR3aa: CASSPASPQETQYF
CDR3nt: TGTGCCAGCTCACCTGCCAGTCCGCAAGAGACCCAGTACTTC

abundance: few
v_gene: TRBV20-1
d_gene: .
j_gene: TRBJ2-7
CDR3aa: CSARRPGSYEQYF
CDR3nt: TGCAGTGCTAGACGTCCGGGGTCCTACGAGCAGTACTTC

abundance: few
v_gene: TRBV11-1
d_gene: .
j_gene: TRBJ1-3
CDR3aa: CASSLAPQGGYSGNTIYF
CDR3nt: TGTGCCAGCAGCTTAGCTCCCCAGGGAGGATACTCTGGAAACACCATATATTTT

abundance: .
v_gene: TRBV24-1
d_gene: TRBD1
j_gene: TRBJ2-5
CDR3aa: CATSVSDRGRETQYF
CDR3nt: TGTGCCACCAGTGTTTCGGACAGGGGTCGAGAGACCCAGTACTTC

abundance: few
v_gene: TRBV29-1
d_gene: TRBD2
j_gene: TRBJ2-7
CDR3aa: CSVAAAGGFDEQYF
CDR3nt: TGCAGCGTCGCCGCCGCGGGGGGATTCGACGAGCAGTACTTC

abundance: .
v_gene: TRBV29-1
d_gene: TRBD2
j_gene: TRBJ2-2
CDR3aa: CSVGGLAGVTGELFF
CDR3nt: TGCAGCGTTGGGGGACTAGCGGGAGTCACCGGGGAGCTGTTTTTT

abundance: few
v_gene: TRBV20-1
d_gene: .
j_gene: TRBJ2-2
CDR3aa: CSARDAGAQNTGELFF
CDR3nt: TGCAGTGCTAGAGATGCGGGGGCCCAGAACACCGGGGAGCTGTTTTTT

abundance: few
v_gene: TRBV6-5
d_gene: TRBD2
j_gene: TRBJ2-3
CDR3aa: CASSYSYSGGPGDTQYF
CDR3nt: TGTGCCAGCAGTTATTCCTATAGCGGGGGGCCTGGAGATACGCAGTATTTT

abundance: .
v_gene: TRBV3-1
d_gene: .
j_gene: TRBJ2-7
CDR3aa: CASSHIHEQYF
CDR3nt: TGTGCCAGCAGCCATATCCACGAGCAGTACTTC

abundance: few
v_gene: TRBV2
d_gene: .
j_gene: TRBJ1-1
CDR3aa: CASSENGPRAFF
CDR3nt: TGTGCCAGCAGTGAAAACGGGCCCCGGGCTTTCTTT

abundance: .
v_gene: TRBV2
d_gene: TRBD2
j_gene: TRBJ2-3
CDR3aa: CASSEGSGGYTDTQYF
CDR3nt: TGTGCCAGCAGTGAAGGGTCGGGAGGGTACACAGATACGCAGTATTTT

abundance: .
v_gene: TRBV5-6
d_gene: TRBD1
j_gene: TRBJ1-1
CDR3aa: CASSLRDRGNTEAFF
CDR3nt: TGTGCCAGCAGCTTGCGGGACAGGGGGAACACTGAAGCTTTCTTT

abundance: few
v_gene: TRBV29-1
d_gene: TRBD2
j_gene: TRBJ2-7
CDR3aa: CSVMTSGTYEQYF
CDR3nt: TGCAGCGTGATGACTAGCGGAACCTACGAGCAGTACTTC

abundance: once
v_gene: TRBV6-1
d_gene: .
j_gene: TRBJ1-5
CDR3aa: CASSSKPGHISNQPQHF
CDR3nt: TGTGCCAGCAGCTCCAAACCGGGACATATTAGCAATCAGCCCCAGCATTTT

abundance: few
v_gene: TRBV28
d_gene: .
j_gene: TRBJ1-2
CDR3aa: CASSLVALNYGYTF
CDR3nt: TGTGCCAGCAGTTTAGTAGCCCTTAACTATGGCTACACCTTC

abundance: .
v_gene: TRBV12-3/TRBV12-4
d_gene: .
j_gene: TRBJ1-1
CDR3aa: CASSLKSRNTEAFF
CDR3nt: TGTGCCAGCAGTTTAAAGAGCAGGAACACTGAAGCTTTCTTT

abundance: .
v_gene: TRBV28
d_gene: .
j_gene: TRBJ1-6
CDR3aa: CASSWGGNSPLHF
CDR3nt: TGTGCCAGCAGTTGGGGGGGTAATTCACCCCTCCACTTT

abundance: .
v_gene: TRBV27
d_gene: .
j_gene: TRBJ2-1
CDR3aa: CASSRDSSSYNEQFF
CDR3nt: TGTGCCAGCAGCCGCGACAGCTCCTCCTACAATGAGCAGTTCTTC

abundance: .
v_gene: TRBV11-1
d_gene: TRBD2
j_gene: TRBJ2-1
CDR3aa: CASSSKPRLAGGHNEQFF
CDR3nt: TGTGCCAGCAGCTCCAAACCCCGACTAGCGGGAGGGCACAATGAGCAGTTCTTC

abundance: few
v_gene: TRBV3-1
d_gene: TRBD2
j_gene: TRBJ2-1
CDR3aa: CASSPSVGASGRGNEQFF
CDR3nt: TGTGCCAGCAGCCCCTCGGTGGGGGCTAGCGGGAGGGGCAATGAGCAGTTCTTC

abundance: .
v_gene: TRBV29-1
d_gene: .
j_gene: TRBJ1-1
CDR3aa: CSVQPIQSTEAFF
CDR3nt: TGCAGCGTTCAGCCAATCCAGAGTACTGAAGCTTTCTTT

abundance: many
v_gene: TRBV7-8
d_gene: .
j_gene: TRBJ1-1
CDR3aa: CASSSLGGFFAEAFF
CDR3nt: TGTGCCAGCAGCTCCCTGGGGGGATTCTTCGCTGAAGCTTTCTTT

abundance: .
v_gene: TRBV20-1
d_gene: .
j_gene: TRBJ1-5
CDR3aa: CSATVQRAGDQPQHF
CDR3nt: TGCAGTGCTACAGTACAGAGGGCTGGGGATCAGCCCCAGCATTTT

abundance: .
v_gene: TRBV12-3/TRBV12-4
d_gene: .
j_gene: TRBJ2-1
CDR3aa: CASSLSHAFKNEQFF
CDR3nt: TGTGCCAGCAGTTTATCCCACGCCTTTAAAAATGAGCAGTTCTTC

abundance: few
v_gene: TRBV7-9
d_gene: .
j_gene: TRBJ1-1
CDR3aa: CASSPTRAGVTEAFF
CDR3nt: TGTGCCAGCAGCCCGACTCGGGCGGGTGTCACTGAAGCTTTCTTT

abundance: few
v_gene: TRBV12-3/TRBV12-4
d_gene: TRBD2
j_gene: TRBJ2-1
CDR3aa: CASSSGGAYNEQFF
CDR3nt: TGTGCCAGCAGTAGCGGGGGGGCCTACAATGAGCAGTTCTTC

abundance: .
v_gene: TRBV5-1
d_gene: .
j_gene: TRBJ2-1
CDR3aa: CASSSEPGATYNEQFF
CDR3nt: TGCGCCAGCAGCTCCGAACCGGGAGCTACCTACAATGAGCAGTTCTTC